This TCR beta chain was obtained from a study of cytomegalovirus exposure and HLA in healthy donors. Overall study findings and caveats: The classifier, whose performance was assessed in both the original and validation cohorts, reportedly diagnosed cytomegalovirus status with high specificity and sensitivity. An observed cluster of highly shared sequence variants was recorded as a likely sequencing artifact.

The primer mix had 60 Vbeta and 13 Jbeta primers. Libraries were prepared by immunoSEQ multiplex PCR; TCRdb keeps only in-frame clonotypes and omits some of them. This table holds roughly 110,000 clones, around 67% found once. Details on this clone: Its target is unknown.

Sequenced input: PBMCs. The TCR originated in a woman aged 40 to 50 in good health and CMV-seropositive.

This CDR3 is CASSQEVTSVKLFF. The CDR3 coding sequence is TGTGCCAGCAGCCAAGAGGTAACTTCTGTGAAACTGTTTTTT. V is TRBV4-2 and J is TRBJ1-4, with D unresolved. Looked up from germline, CDR1 is LGHNA and CDR2 is YNFKEQ. This CDR3 contains 14 residues. V lost 0 bases and J 11 bases, leaving 13 bases between the germline ends.